The next 2 T cell receptor beta chains were all read from a single sample in a study of cytomegalovirus exposure and HLA in healthy donors. This PCR relied on a set of 60 Vbeta primers and 13 Jbeta primers. TCRdb's table, derived via immunoSEQ multiplex PCR, lists solely in-frame clones and lacks some. This sample has about 93,000 clones, with roughly 77% found just once. Specimen: PBMCs. These receptors originate from a man aged 25-40 years in good health and CMV-seronegative.

This rearrangement joins TRBV5-1 to TRBJ2-7, with 7 bases matching TRBD1. CDR3 length equals 14 residues. The germline gives CDR1 SGHRS, CDR2 YFSETQ. The ends lost 0 bases at V and 5 bases at J; junction bases unmatched: 5. The DNA of the CDR3 is TGCGCCAGCAGCTTGGTAAACAGGGGCGACGAGCAGTACTTC. It specifies CASSLVNRGDEQYF. Full variable domain (outside the CDR3, taken from reference TRBV5-1 and TRBJ2-7): KAGVTQTPRYLIKTRGQQVTLSCSPISGHRSVSWYQQTPGQGLQFLFEYFSETQRNKGNFPGRFSGRQFSNSRSEMNVSTLELGDSALYLCASSLVNRGDEQYFGPGTRLTVT.

V and J are TRBV6-6 and TRBJ1-3; 7 positions agree with TRBD1. Per germline, CDR1 MNHNY and CDR2 SVGAGI (reference sequence). The CDR3 runs 14 residues. J gave up 3 bases and V 5 bases, and 4 bases lay outside the gene matches. CDR3 residues: CASSRQGDGNTIYF. The CDR3 nucleotides are TGTGCCAGCAGTCGACAGGGTGATGGAAACACCATATATTTT.